The 10 T cell receptor beta chains given below trace back to one sample, sequenced in a study of shared clonotypes between healthy human individuals. Libraries were prepared by immunoSEQ multiplex PCR; TCRdb keeps only in-frame clonotypes and omits some of them. The sample includes approximately 530,000 clones, more than 95% seen only once; the top ten take about 0.068%. Specimen: naive CD4+ T cells sorted from blood. The subset was: CD45RA+ positively selected. The receptors come from a woman aged 25-40 years in good health.

J is TRBJ2-1 and V is TRBV4-1, with 10 bases fitting TRBD2. The CDR3 contains 18 residues. After removal of 0 bases from V and 4 bases from J, the junction contained 9 bases not matched to a gene. CDR1 and CDR2 from the germline V gene are MGHRA and YSYEKL. The CDR3 bases are TGCGCCAGCAGCCAAGATCGGGCTAGCGGGGGAAGATACAATGAGCAGTTCTTC. This encodes CASSQDRASGGRYNEQFF.

J is TRBJ2-2 and V is TRBV5-1; a possible D gene is TRBD2 (7 bases). The CDR3 totals 16 residues. Trimming stripped 2 bases from V and 6 bases from J, with 17 bases between. Germline values: CDR1 SGHRS, CDR2 YFSETQ. CDR3 bases: TGCGCCAGCAGCTTAGGGGGGGACTCTGCCGCCGGGGAGCTGTTTTTT. Encoded protein: CASSLGGDSAAGELFF.

This chain connects TRBV6-1 to TRBJ1-5; the D gene is possibly TRBD1 (6 bases). The CDR3 is 14 amino acids. Deletions cut 5 bases from V and 1 base from J, with 9 bases between. Germline-derived CDR1 and CDR2 are MNHNS and SASEGT. The chain's CDR3 is CASSPGHSNQPQHF. The CDR3 nucleotides read TGTGCCAGCAGTCCGGGACACAGCAATCAGCCCCAGCATTTT.

J is TRBJ1-3 and V is TRBV6-1; D remains ambiguous. Trimming took 2 bases from V and 0 from J, leaving 8 bases between them. This CDR3 region has 15 residues. Germline V gene lookup returns CDR1 MNHNS and CDR2 SASEGT. The CDR3 coding sequence is TGTGCCAGCAGTGAACTTCGAAGCTCTGGAAACACCATATATTTT. Protein sequence: CASSELRSSGNTIYF.

The chain combines TRBV6-6 with TRBJ2-1; 7 nucleotides match TRBD2. Germline V lookup: CDR1 MNHNY, CDR2 SVGAGI (reference sequence). The ends lost 6 bases at V and 0 bases at J; junction bases unmatched: 5. There are 15 residues in the CDR3. DNA of the CDR3: TGTGCCAGCAGCCGAGAGCGGGACTCCTACAATGAGCAGTTCTTC. This translates into CASSRERDSYNEQFF.

The chain combines TRBV5-6 with TRBJ2-5, with 14 bases aligning to TRBD2. The J call may be in error: the DNA end matches TRBJ2-7 better. This CDR3 region has 15 residues. Per the germline V gene, CDR1 is SGHDT and CDR2 is YYEEEE. The CDR3 loop is CASSTGLAGAYEQYF. CDR3 DNA sequence: TGTGCCAGCAGCACGGGACTAGCGGGGGCCTACGAGCAGTACTTC.

This CDR3 reads CATHGGHARSSYNEQFF. The CDR3 nucleotides read TGTGCCACCCACGGGGGACACGCGAGGAGCTCCTACAATGAGCAGTTCTTC. This chain joins TRBV19 and TRBJ2-1, with D possibly being TRBD1 or TRBD2 (6 bases each). The germline CDR1 and CDR2 sequences are LNHDA and SQIVND (reference sequence). Trimming cost V 10 bases and J 0 bases, with 22 bases left between them. This CDR3 comprises 17 residues.

The chain employs TRBV7-8 and TRBJ1-5; D gene uncertain. Looked up from germline, CDR1 is SGHVS and CDR2 is FQNEAQ. This CDR3 is 16 amino acids long. V shed 1 base and J shed 1 base, with 11 bases lying between them. In nucleotides, the CDR3 is TGTGCCAGCAGCTTAGTTGGAGGGCCGAGCAATCAGCCCCAGCATTTT. The encoded protein is CASSLVGGPSNQPQHF.

A word on this clone: Other DNA sequences in the sample encode the same CDR3. The V gene is TRBV18, the J gene TRBJ2-3; no clear D. V gave up 2 bases and J gave up 1 base, with 10 bases separating them. CDR1 and CDR2 (germline): KGHSH, LQKENI. The CDR3 contains 15 residues. Written as DNA, the CDR3 is TGTGCCAGCTCACCAGGCAGCTCTGGCACAGATACGCAGTATTTT. Translated: CASSPGSSGTDTQYF. Drawing the rest from reference TRBV18 and TRBJ2-3, the complete variable domain is NAGVMQNPRHLVRRRGQEARLRCSPMKGHSHVYWYRQLPEEGLKFMVYLQKENIIDESGMPKERFSAEFPKEGPSILRIQQVVRGDSAAYFCASSPGSSGTDTQYFGPGTRLTVL.

CDR3 coding DNA: TGTGCCAGCAGCGGGGACACCGGGGAGCTGTTTTTT. It is translated as CASSGDTGELFF. This rearrangement joins TRBV2 to TRBJ2-2, with TRBD2 as a possible D gene (5 bases). The CDR3 extends over 12 amino acids. Trimming cost V 6 bases and J 3 bases, with 5 bases left between them. Looked up from germline, CDR1 is SNHLY and CDR2 is FYNNEI.